The clone carrying this T cell receptor beta chain occurred a few times. Its antigen is unidentified. TCRdb passed the reads through MiXCR, listing each CDR3 protein once. The table records about 920,000 distinct CDR3 sequences, around 30% of them present only once. The record originates from a study of T cell repertoires in cytomegalovirus infection. Study-level information: Recently identified HLA-C-restricted and well-studied HLA-B-restricted CMV epitopes were used. Whole-study findings and limits: Ex vivo responses were dominated by HLA-C-restricted CMV-specific TCR beta clonotypes. The cumulative frequency of public TCR beta families distinguished individuals who carried CMV together with the relevant HLA.

J lost 6 bases, V lost 0 bases, and 2 bases had no gene match. The germline gives CDR1 SEHNR, CDR2 FQNEAQ (reference sequence). The CDR3 runs to 14 residues. This clonotype was sampled from a human donor in good health (CMV status not recorded). Some clones in this sample may be carry-over from other donors' samples. V gene TRBV7-9 combines with J gene TRBJ1-2; the match to TRBD1 covers 9 bases. Sequenced here: cultured CD8+ T cells from PBMCs, sampled from culture after CMV antigen stimulation. DNA for the CDR3: TGTGCCAGCAGCTTAGCAGGGACAGGGCATGGCTACACCTTC. The encoded protein is CASSLAGTGHGYTF.